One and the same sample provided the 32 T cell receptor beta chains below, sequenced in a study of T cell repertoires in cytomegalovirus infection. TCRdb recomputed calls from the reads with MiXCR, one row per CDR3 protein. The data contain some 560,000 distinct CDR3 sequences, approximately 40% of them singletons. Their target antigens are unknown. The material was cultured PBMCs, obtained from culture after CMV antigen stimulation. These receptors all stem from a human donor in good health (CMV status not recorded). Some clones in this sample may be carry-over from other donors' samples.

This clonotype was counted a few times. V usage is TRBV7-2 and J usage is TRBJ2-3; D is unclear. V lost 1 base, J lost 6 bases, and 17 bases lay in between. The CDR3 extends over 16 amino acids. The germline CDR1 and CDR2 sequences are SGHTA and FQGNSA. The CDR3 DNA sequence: TGTGCCAGCAGCTTAGTTTCCGGAAAGGTGGGGGATACGCAGTATTTT. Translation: CASSLVSGKVGDTQYF.

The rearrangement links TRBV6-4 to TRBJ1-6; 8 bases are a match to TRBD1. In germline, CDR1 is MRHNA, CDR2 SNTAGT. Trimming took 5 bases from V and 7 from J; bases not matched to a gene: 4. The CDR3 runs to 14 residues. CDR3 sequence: CASSRRQGNSPLHF. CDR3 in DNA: TGTGCCAGCAGTCGGAGACAGGGGAATTCACCCCTCCACTTT.

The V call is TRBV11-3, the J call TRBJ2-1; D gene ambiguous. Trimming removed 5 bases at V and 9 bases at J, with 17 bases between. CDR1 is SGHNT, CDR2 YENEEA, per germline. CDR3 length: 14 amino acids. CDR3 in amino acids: CASSHPNEAGEQFF. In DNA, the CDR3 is TGTGCCAGCAGCCACCCGAATGAAGCCGGTGAGCAGTTCTTC.

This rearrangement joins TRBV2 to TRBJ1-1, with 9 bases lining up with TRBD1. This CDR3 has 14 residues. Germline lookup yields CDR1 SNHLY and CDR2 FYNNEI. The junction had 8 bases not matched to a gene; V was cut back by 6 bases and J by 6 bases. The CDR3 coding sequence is TGTGCCAGCAGATCCACAGGGGGCGTCGCTGAAGCTTTCTTT. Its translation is CASRSTGGVAEAFF.

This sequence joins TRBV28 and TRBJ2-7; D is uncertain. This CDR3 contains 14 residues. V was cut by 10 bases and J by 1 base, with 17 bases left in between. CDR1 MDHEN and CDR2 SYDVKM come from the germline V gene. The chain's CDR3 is CATERVRESYEQYF. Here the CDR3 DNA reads TGTGCCACCGAAAGGGTTCGCGAGTCCTACGAGCAGTACTTC.

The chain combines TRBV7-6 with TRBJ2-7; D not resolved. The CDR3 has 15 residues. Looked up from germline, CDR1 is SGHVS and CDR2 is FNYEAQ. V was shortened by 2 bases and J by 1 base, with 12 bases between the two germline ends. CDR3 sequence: CASSLPVTTSYEQYF. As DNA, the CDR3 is TGTGCCAGCAGCTTACCTGTGACAACTTCCTACGAGCAGTACTTC.

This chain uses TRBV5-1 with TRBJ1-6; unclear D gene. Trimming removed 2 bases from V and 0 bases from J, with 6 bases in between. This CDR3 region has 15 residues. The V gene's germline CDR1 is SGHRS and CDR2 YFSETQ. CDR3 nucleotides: TGCGCCAGCAGCTTCGCTAGCTCCTATAATTCACCCCTCCACTTT. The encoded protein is CASSFASSYNSPLHF.

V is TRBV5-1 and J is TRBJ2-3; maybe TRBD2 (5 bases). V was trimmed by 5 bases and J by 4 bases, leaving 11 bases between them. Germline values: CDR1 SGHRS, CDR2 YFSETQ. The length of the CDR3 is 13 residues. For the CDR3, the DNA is TGCGCCAGCAGTCAAGGACTTTCAGATACGCAGTATTTT. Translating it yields CASSQGLSDTQYF.

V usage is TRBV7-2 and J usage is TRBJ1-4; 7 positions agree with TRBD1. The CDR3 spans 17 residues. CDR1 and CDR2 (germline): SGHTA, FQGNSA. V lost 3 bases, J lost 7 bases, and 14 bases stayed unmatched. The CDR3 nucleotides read TGTGCCAGCAGCTTGGATCGACCAGGGGGGGGCTTTGAAAAACTGTTTTTT. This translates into CASSLDRPGGGFEKLFF.

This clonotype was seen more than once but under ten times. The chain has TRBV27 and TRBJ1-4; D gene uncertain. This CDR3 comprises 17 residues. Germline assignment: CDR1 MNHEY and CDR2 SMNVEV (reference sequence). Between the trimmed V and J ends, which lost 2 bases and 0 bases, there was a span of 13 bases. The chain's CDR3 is CASSLIATLATNEKLFF. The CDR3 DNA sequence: TGTGCCAGCAGTTTAATCGCGACACTTGCAACTAATGAAAAACTGTTTTTT.

The CDR3 nucleotides are TGTGCCAGCAGCTTATCAATAACAGGGGACCTCGGCGGGAGAAGGTACAATGAGCAGTTCTTC. Amino acid sequence: CASSLSITGDLGGRRYNEQFF. J is TRBJ2-1 and V is TRBV7-2; perhaps D is TRBD1 or TRBD2 (7 bases each). Trimming stripped 2 bases from V and 4 bases from J, with 30 bases between. Germline V gene lookup returns CDR1 SGHTA and CDR2 FQGNSA. CDR3 length: 21 amino acids.

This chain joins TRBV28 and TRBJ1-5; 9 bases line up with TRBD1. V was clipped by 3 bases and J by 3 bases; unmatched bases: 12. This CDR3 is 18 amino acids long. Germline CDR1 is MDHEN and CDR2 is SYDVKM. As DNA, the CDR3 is TGTGCCAGCAGTTTGCCCTACAGGGGGCGCAGGGCCAATCAGCCCCAGCATTTT. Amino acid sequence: CASSLPYRGRRANQPQHF.

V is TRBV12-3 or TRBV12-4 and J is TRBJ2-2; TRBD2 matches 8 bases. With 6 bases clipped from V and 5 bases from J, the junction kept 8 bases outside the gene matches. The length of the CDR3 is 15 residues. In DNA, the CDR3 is TGTGCCAGCAGCCACACTAGCGGAGGGACCGGGGAGCTGTTTTTT. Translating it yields CASSHTSGGTGELFF.

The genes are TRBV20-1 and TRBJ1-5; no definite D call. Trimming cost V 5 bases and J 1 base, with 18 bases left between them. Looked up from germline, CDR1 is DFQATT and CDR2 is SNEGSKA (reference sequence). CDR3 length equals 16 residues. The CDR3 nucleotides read TGCAGTGCTGTTAGAGTGGGCAGACTAAGCAATCAGCCCCAGCATTTT. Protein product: CSAVRVGRLSNQPQHF.

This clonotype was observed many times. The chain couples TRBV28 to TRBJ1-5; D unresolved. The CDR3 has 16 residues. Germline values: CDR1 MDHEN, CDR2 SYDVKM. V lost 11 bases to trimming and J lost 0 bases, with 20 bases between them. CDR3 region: CAVTIKTFYSNQPQHF. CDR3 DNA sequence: TGTGCCGTGACCATAAAGACCTTTTATAGCAATCAGCCCCAGCATTTT.

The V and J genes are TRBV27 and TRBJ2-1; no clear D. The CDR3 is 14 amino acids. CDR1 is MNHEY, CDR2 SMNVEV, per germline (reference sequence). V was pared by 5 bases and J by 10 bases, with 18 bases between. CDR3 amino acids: CASSLQFVLGEQFF. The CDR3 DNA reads TGTGCCAGCAGTCTACAGTTCGTCCTAGGGGAGCAGTTCTTC.

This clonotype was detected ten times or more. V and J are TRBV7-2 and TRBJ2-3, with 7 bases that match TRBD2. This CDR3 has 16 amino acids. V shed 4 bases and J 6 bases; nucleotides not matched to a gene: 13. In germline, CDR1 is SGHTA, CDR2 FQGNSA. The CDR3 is CASSSPPGGSADTQYF. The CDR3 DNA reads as TGTGCCAGCAGCTCCCCCCCCGGCGGGAGTGCGGATACGCAGTATTTT.

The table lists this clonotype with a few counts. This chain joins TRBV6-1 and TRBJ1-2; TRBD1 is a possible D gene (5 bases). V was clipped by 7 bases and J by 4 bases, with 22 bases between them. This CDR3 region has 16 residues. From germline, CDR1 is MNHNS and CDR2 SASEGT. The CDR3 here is CASIIGAAERSYGYTF. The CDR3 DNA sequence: TGTGCCAGCATAATCGGGGCGGCGGAAAGGTCCTATGGCTACACCTTC.

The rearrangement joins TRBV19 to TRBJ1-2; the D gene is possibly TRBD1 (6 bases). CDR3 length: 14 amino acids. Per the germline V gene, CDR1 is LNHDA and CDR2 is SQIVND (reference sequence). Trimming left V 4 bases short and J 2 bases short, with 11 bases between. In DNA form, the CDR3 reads TGTGCCAGTAGTAGCATGGACAGAAACTATGGCTACACCTTC. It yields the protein CASSSMDRNYGYTF.

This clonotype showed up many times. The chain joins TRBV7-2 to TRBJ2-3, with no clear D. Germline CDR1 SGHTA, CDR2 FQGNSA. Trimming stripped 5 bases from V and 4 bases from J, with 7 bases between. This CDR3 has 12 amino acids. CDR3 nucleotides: TGTGCCAGCAGCCCCTCGGCAGATACGCAGTATTTT. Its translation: CASSPSADTQYF. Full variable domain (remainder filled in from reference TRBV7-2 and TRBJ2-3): GAGVSQSPSNKVTEKGKDVELRCDPISGHTALYWYRQSLGQGLEFLIYFQGNSAPDKSGLPSDRFSAERTGGSVSTLTIQRTQQEDSAVYLCASSPSADTQYFGPGTRLTVL.

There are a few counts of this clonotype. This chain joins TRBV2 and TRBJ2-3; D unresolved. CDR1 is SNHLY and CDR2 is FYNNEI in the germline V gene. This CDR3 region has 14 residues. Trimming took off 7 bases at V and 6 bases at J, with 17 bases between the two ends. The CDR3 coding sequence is TGTGCCAGCACTACTCCCGGCACGTCGGATACGCAGTATTTT. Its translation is CASTTPGTSDTQYF.

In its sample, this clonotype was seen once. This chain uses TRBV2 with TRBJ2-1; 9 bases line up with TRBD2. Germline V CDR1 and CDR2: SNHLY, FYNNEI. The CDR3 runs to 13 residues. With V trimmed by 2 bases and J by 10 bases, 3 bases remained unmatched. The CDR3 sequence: CASSERLAGEQFF. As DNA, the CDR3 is TGTGCCAGCAGTGAACGGCTAGCGGGGGAGCAGTTCTTC.

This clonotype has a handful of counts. The CDR3 DNA follows: TGTGCCAGCAGCTCTCCGCGGACAGGGGTCGACTATGGCTACACCTTC. Translation gives CASSSPRTGVDYGYTF. The V call is TRBV11-2, the J call TRBJ1-2, with 9 positions matching TRBD1. Per the germline V gene, CDR1 is SGHAT and CDR2 is FQNNGV. The CDR3 consists of 16 residues. V lost 4 bases and J lost 3; bases outside the gene matches: 9. The full variable domain, with the rest looked up from reference TRBV11-2 and TRBJ1-2, is EAGVAQSPRYKIIEKRQSVAFWCNPISGHATLYWYQQILGQGPKLLIQFQNNGVVDDSQLPKDRFSAERLKGVDSTLKIQPAKLEDSAVYLCASSSPRTGVDYGYTFGSGTRLTVV.

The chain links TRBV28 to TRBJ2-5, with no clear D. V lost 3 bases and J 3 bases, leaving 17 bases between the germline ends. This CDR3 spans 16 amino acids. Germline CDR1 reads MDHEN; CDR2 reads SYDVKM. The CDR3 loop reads CASSFLESLLKETQYF. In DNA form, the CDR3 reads TGTGCCAGCAGTTTCTTAGAGTCCCTTTTGAAAGAGACCCAGTACTTC.

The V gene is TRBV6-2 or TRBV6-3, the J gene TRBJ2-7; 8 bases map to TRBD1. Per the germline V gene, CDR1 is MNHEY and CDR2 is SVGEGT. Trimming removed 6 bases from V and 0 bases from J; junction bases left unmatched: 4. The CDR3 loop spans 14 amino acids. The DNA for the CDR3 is TGTGCCAGCAGCCGGGACAGGCGCTCCTACGAGCAGTACTTC. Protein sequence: CASSRDRRSYEQYF.

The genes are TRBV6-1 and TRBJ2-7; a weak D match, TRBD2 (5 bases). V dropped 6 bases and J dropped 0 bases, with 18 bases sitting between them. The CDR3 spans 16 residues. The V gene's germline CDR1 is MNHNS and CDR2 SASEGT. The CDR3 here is CASSSVGVGNSYEQYF. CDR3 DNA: TGTGCCAGCAGCTCGGTGGGAGTTGGAAACTCCTACGAGCAGTACTTC.

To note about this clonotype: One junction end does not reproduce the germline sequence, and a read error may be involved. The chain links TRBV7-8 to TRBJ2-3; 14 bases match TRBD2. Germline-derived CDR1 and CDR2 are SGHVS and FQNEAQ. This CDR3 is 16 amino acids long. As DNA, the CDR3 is TGTGCCAGCAGCCAGACTAGCGGGGGGGCTACAGATACGCAGTGTTTT. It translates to CASSQTSGGATDTQCF.

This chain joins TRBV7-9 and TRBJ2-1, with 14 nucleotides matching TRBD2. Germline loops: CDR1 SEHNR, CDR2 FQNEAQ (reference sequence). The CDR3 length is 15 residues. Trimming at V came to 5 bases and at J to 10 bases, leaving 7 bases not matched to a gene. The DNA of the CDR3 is TGTGCCAGCAGCATGGGACTAGCGGGAGAGGGGGAGCAGTTCTTC. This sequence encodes CASSMGLAGEGEQFF.

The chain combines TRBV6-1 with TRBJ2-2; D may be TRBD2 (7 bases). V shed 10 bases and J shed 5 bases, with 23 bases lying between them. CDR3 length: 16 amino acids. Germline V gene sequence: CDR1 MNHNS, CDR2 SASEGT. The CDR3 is CATGGGGLAWTGELFF. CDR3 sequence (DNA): TGTGCCACCGGGGGAGGGGGGCTAGCGTGGACCGGGGAGCTGTTTTTT.

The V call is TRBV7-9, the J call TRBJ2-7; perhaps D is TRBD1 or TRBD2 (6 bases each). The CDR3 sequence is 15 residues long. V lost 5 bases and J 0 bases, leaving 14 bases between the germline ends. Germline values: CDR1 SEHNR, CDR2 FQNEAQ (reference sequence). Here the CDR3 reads CASSPRRGTSYEQYF. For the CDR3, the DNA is TGTGCCAGCAGCCCCAGGAGGGGGACCTCCTACGAGCAGTACTTC.

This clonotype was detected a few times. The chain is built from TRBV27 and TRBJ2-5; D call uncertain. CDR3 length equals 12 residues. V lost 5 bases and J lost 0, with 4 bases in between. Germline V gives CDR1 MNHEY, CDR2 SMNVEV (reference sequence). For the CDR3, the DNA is TGTGCCAGCAGTACCGACCAAGAGACCCAGTACTTC. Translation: CASSTDQETQYF.

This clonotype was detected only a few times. CDR3 DNA: TGCGCCAGCAGTCATGAGGGGGCGAGCTACAATGAGCAGTTCTTC. Amino acid sequence: CASSHEGASYNEQFF. The J gene is TRBJ2-1, the V gene TRBV23-1; TRBD1 aligns across 7 bases. TRBV23-1 is designated an ORF whose function remains uncertain. With V trimmed by 3 bases and J by 3 bases, 5 bases remained unmatched. This CDR3 is built from 15 residues.